The 2 T cell receptor beta chains listed next were all sequenced from one sample in a study of HIV-infected patients and healthy controls. The repertoire came from unfractionated whole blood and reflected all unsorted peripheral T cells. Around 500 ng RNA was reverse transcribed with alpha and beta constant-region primers. Alpha and beta chain libraries were made separately by chain-specific third strand synthesis with multiplexing indices. From the 5' RACE reads, TCRdb called clonotypes with MiXCR, one entry per CDR3 protein. Of 19,000 or so distinct CDR3 sequences detected, 9.5% to 15% appear once; the ten largest clones hold approximately 12%. Specimen: blood. The receptors shown here come from an adult in good health.

The genes are TRBV20-1 and TRBJ1-1, with 9 bases identical to TRBD1. Germline lookup yields CDR1 DFQATT and CDR2 SNEGSKA (reference sequence). The CDR3 is made up of 15 amino acids. The V segment lost 3 bases and the J segment 1 base; nucleotides outside the gene matches: 6. CDR3 sequence: CSARRGQGKNTEAFF. The CDR3 DNA follows: TGCAGTGCTAGGCGAGGACAGGGGAAGAACACTGAAGCTTTCTTT.

The chain has TRBV5-6 and TRBJ2-3, with a weak D call TRBD1 (6 bases). Germline values: CDR1 SGHDT, CDR2 YYEEEE. The V end lost 3 bases, the J end lost 3 bases, and 17 bases lay between the germline ends. The CDR3 loop spans 16 amino acids. CDR3 loop: CASSSIYREETDTQYF. The CDR3 DNA sequence: TGTGCCAGCAGCTCAATCTACAGGGAAGAAACAGATACGCAGTATTTT. Combining the CDR3 with reference TRBV5-6 and TRBJ2-3 gives the whole variable domain DAGVTQSPTHLIKTRGQQVTLRCSPKSGHDTVSWYQQALGQGPQFIFQYYEEEERQRGNFPDRFSGHQFPNYSSELNVNALLLGDSALYLCASSSIYREETDTQYFGPGTRLTVL.